These T cell receptor beta chains were read from a single sample in a study of blood T cells in healthy people across ages. TCRdb passed the 5' RACE reads through MiXCR, listing each CDR3 protein once. The data show 1.5 million to 2 million distinct CDR3 sequences, roughly two fifths seen once. The sequencing sample was made of blood. Receptors were obtained from a human donor in good health. Both conserved end residues are trimmed from each CDR3.

j_call v_call cdr3_aa
TRBJ1-2 TRBV27 ASSFGGVNYGYT
TRBJ2-1 TRBV3-1 ASTSGAGRGGHEQF
TRBJ1-2 TRBV25-1 ASSVRRDREWVVYGYT
TRBJ2-7 TRBV7-2 ASSLSGGRDYEQY
TRBJ1-2 TRBV11-2 ASSTGTGGLYGYT
TRBJ2-3 TRBV20-1 SARGVSTTDTQY
NA TRBV4-3 ASSQEIRETLYEQY
TRBJ2-5 TRBV7-2 ASRRQGTLETQY
TRBJ2-3 TRBV15 ATSRGQGKGDTQY
TRBJ2-5 TRBV20-1 SARWGGGGHQETQY
TRBJ1-1 TRBV7-9 ASSLGGSGGAF
TRBJ2-4 TRBV6-6 ASRTPGGPPYEQY
TRBJ2-7 TRBV6-1 ASSDQGAYEQY
TRBJ2-1 TRBV6-6 ASSSWTGQLRF
NA TRBV7-9 ASSFQEYEQY
TRBJ1-1 TRBV10-3 AIRTQGNTEAF
TRBJ2-2 TRBV28 ASRIMNTGELF
TRBJ2-3 TRBV5-1 ASSLQRGVTDTQY
TRBJ2-3 TRBV20-1 SARMRVTDTQY